In this sample, the clone carrying this TCR beta chain turned up a few times. Its antigen is not known. This entry belongs to a study of T cell repertoires in cytomegalovirus infection. Study information: CMV infection together with matching HLA type was indicated by public TCR beta signatures.

MiXCR, applied by TCRdb to the reads, yields one record per CDR3 protein. The data contain some 940,000 distinct CDR3 sequences, around 32% of them seen just once; the ten biggest clones take up roughly 13%. The CDR3 totals 17 residues. V shed 5 bases and J shed 5 bases, with 24 bases lying between them. The germline V gene has CDR1 LGHNT and CDR2 FRNRAP. Findings and caveats of the study: Totalled public TCR beta family frequency picked out people who carried CMV plus the relevant HLA. Ex vivo, HLA-C-restricted CMV-specific TCR beta clonotypes prevailed over the rest of the response.

The material was cultured CD8+ T cells from PBMCs, obtained from culture after CMV antigen stimulation. The source of this sequence is a human donor in good health (CMV status not recorded). Some clones in this sample may be carry-over from other donors' samples. The chain combines TRBV12-5 with TRBJ2-5; D ambiguous. CDR3 nucleotide sequence: TGTGCTAGTGGTCCCCTAGTAAGAGCTCCCCAACGGGAGACCCAGTACTTC. This codes for CASGPLVRAPQRETQYF.